One sample yielded the 26 T cell receptor beta chains listed below, sequenced in a study of cytomegalovirus exposure and HLA in healthy donors. The PCR used 60 Vbeta and 13 Jbeta primers. Only in-frame clones appear in the TCRdb table, and some are missing; sequencing was by immunoSEQ multiplex PCR. The table for this sample gives about 87,000 clones. The sample taken for sequencing was PBMCs. The receptor source for this set is a man over 45 in good health and CMV-seropositive.

The chain is built from TRBV18 and TRBJ1-2; 8 bases fit TRBD1. The germline V gene has CDR1 KGHSH and CDR2 LQKENI. This CDR3 spans 15 amino acids. Trimming took 0 bases from V and 8 from J; bases not matched to a gene: 8. The CDR3, as DNA: TGTGCCAGCTCACCACCACTTCAGGGGGCGGAGGGCTACACCTTC. It encodes CASSPPLQGAEGYTF.

The V gene is TRBV29-1, the J gene TRBJ1-1, with D perhaps matching TRBD1 (5 bases). V was clipped by 5 bases and J by 0 bases, with 16 bases between them. From germline, CDR1 is SQVTM and CDR2 ANQGSEA. This CDR3 has 15 residues. The DNA for the CDR3 is TGCAGCGTTACCCCCTCGGGGGTGGTGAACACTGAAGCTTTCTTT. Protein product: CSVTPSGVVNTEAFF.

The rearrangement links TRBV19 to TRBJ2-5; D might be TRBD2 (5 bases). The CDR3 is 12 residues long. Germline lookup yields CDR1 LNHDA and CDR2 SQIVND (reference sequence). The V and J ends lost 5 bases and 5 bases respectively, with 9 bases between them. CDR3 sequence (DNA): TGTGCCAGTAGTCCCGGAGGCGAGACCCAGTACTTC. Translation: CASSPGGETQYF.

This chain links TRBV30 with TRBJ2-7; D perhaps matches TRBD2 (6 bases). V was clipped by 2 bases and J by 2 bases, with 10 bases between them. CDR1 is GTSNPN, CDR2 SVGIG, per germline (reference sequence). The CDR3 spans 13 residues. The CDR3 nucleotides are TGTGCCTGGAGTTTCGGGGAGGCCTACGAGCAGTACTTC. This translates into CAWSFGEAYEQYF. Full variable domain (outside the CDR3, taken from reference TRBV30 and TRBJ2-7): SQTIHQWPATLVQPVGSPLSLECTVEGTSNPNLYWYRQAAGRGLQLLFYSVGIGQISSEVPQNLSASRPQDRQFILSSKKLLLSDSGFYLCAWSFGEAYEQYFGPGTRLTVT.

This chain uses TRBV9 with TRBJ2-1, with D possibly being TRBD1 (6 bases). This CDR3 contains 13 residues. V lost 0 bases, J lost 13 bases, and 14 bases lay in between. Looked up from germline, CDR1 is SGDLS and CDR2 is YYNGEE. The CDR3 protein is CASSVGSEQGQFF. The CDR3 DNA reads as TGTGCCAGCAGCGTAGGTTCCGAACAGGGTCAGTTCTTC.

This chain links TRBV9 with TRBJ2-1, with 7 nucleotides matching TRBD2. The germline V gene encodes CDR1 SGDLS and CDR2 YYNGEE. Trimming took 2 bases from V and 6 from J; bases not matched to a gene: 11. The CDR3 sequence is 16 residues long. CDR3 amino acids: CASSVPAGARGNEQFF. CDR3 DNA: TGTGCCAGCAGCGTCCCCGCGGGAGCTCGGGGCAATGAGCAGTTCTTC.

The rearrangement links TRBV18 to TRBJ2-7; TRBD1 matches at 9 bases. This CDR3 spans 14 amino acids. The germline V gene has CDR1 KGHSH and CDR2 LQKENI. Trimming took 5 bases from V and 7 from J; bases not matched to a gene: 9. Here the CDR3 DNA reads TGTGCCAGCTCATTCGGGACAGGGCAGGGGGAGCAGTACTTC. Translation gives CASSFGTGQGEQYF.

The V call is TRBV9, the J call TRBJ1-5; a possible D gene is TRBD1 (5 bases). V shed 2 bases and J shed 6 bases, with 15 bases lying between them. The CDR3 loop spans 15 amino acids. Per germline, CDR1 SGDLS and CDR2 YYNGEE. The CDR3 here is CASSVTTGLGQPQHF. In DNA form, the CDR3 reads TGTGCCAGCAGCGTTACCACGGGACTGGGTCAGCCCCAGCATTTT.

The chain employs TRBV7-3 and TRBJ2-2; no reliable D call. Trimming shortened V by 4 bases and J by 6 bases, and 9 bases separated the two germline ends. The CDR3 has 13 amino acids. CDR1 SGHTA and CDR2 FQGTGA come from the germline V gene. The CDR3, as DNA: TGTGCCAGCAGCTCCTATAGCCCCGGGGAGCTGTTTTTT. Encoded protein: CASSSYSPGELFF.

The chain couples TRBV9 to TRBJ2-1; unclear D gene. The CDR3 is made up of 15 amino acids. Trimming removed 0 bases at V and 0 bases at J, with 7 bases between. In germline, CDR1 is SGDLS, CDR2 YYNGEE. The CDR3 DNA reads as TGTGCCAGCAGCGTAGACTTGAGCTCCTACAATGAGCAGTTCTTC. Translation: CASSVDLSSYNEQFF.

The chain has TRBV2 and TRBJ2-7; 7 nucleotides line up with TRBD1. The CDR3 is 15 amino acids. Germline CDR1 is SNHLY and CDR2 is FYNNEI. J was trimmed by 0 bases and V by 5 bases; bases with no gene match: 7. The CDR3 bases are TGTGCCAGCAGTACGGGACAGCCGAGCTCCTACGAGCAGTACGTC. Residues: CASSTGQPSSYEQYV.

The gene calls are TRBV14 and TRBJ2-1; TRBD2 agrees at 8 bases. The germline V gene has CDR1 SGHDN and CDR2 FVKESK. The CDR3 runs 16 residues. V shed 1 base and J 0 bases; nucleotides not matched to a gene: 2. The CDR3 DNA reads as TGTGCCAGCAGCCAAGTAGCGGGGAGCTCCTACAATGAGCAGTTCTTC. Amino acids: CASSQVAGSSYNEQFF. Full variable domain (rest looked up from reference TRBV14 and TRBJ2-1): EAGVTQFPSHSVIEKGQTVTLRCDPISGHDNLYWYRRVMGKEIKFLLHFVKESKQDESGMPNNRFLAERTGGTYSTLKVQPAELEDSGVYFCASSQVAGSSYNEQFFGPGTRLTVL.

This rearrangement joins TRBV6-6 to TRBJ2-6; 10 positions agree with TRBD1. This CDR3 comprises 14 residues. CDR1 MNHNY and CDR2 SVGAGI come from the germline V gene (reference sequence). V was pared by 8 bases and J by 10 bases, with 8 bases of the junction left unmatched. The CDR3 sequence is CASGWRGQGNVLTF. The CDR3 bases are TGTGCCAGCGGGTGGAGGGGACAGGGGAACGTCCTGACTTTC.

V is TRBV11-3 and J is TRBJ2-7, with D tentatively TRBD1 (6 bases). Deletions cut 2 bases from V and 5 bases from J, with 10 bases between. The CDR3 spans 13 residues. Germline loops: CDR1 SGHNT, CDR2 YENEEA. The CDR3 loop is CASSLNRDHEQYF. CDR3 bases: TGTGCCAGCAGCTTAAACAGGGACCACGAGCAGTACTTC. Complete variable domain (other parts from reference TRBV11-3 and TRBJ2-7): EAGVVQSPRYKIIEKKQPVAFWCNPISGHNTLYWYLQNLGQGPELLIRYENEEAVDDSQLPKDRFSAERLKGVDSTLKIQPAELGDSAVYLCASSLNRDHEQYFGPGTRLTVT.

This rearrangement joins TRBV7-9 to TRBJ2-7, with 7 bases matching TRBD2. This CDR3 has 14 residues. V was clipped by 1 base and J by 5 bases; unmatched bases: 5. Germline CDR1 SEHNR, CDR2 FQNEAQ (reference sequence). The CDR3 loop reads CASSLGTSEDEQYF. The CDR3 DNA follows: TGTGCCAGCAGCTTAGGGACTAGTGAGGACGAGCAGTACTTC.

The chain links TRBV7-9 to TRBJ2-2; possibly TRBD1 for D (5 bases). The CDR3 length is 14 residues. The germline V gene encodes CDR1 SEHNR and CDR2 FQNEAQ (reference sequence). Trimming took 2 bases from V and 7 from J, leaving 11 bases between them. The CDR3 reads CASSLLRGYGELFF. The CDR3 nucleotides read TGTGCCAGCAGCTTACTAAGGGGCTACGGGGAGCTGTTTTTT.

This sequence joins TRBV6-6 and TRBJ2-7; possibly TRBD2 for D (5 bases). The V end was cut by 6 bases, the J end by 8 bases, with 14 bases between. The CDR3 totals 12 residues. Germline-derived CDR1 and CDR2 are MNHNY and SVGAGI (reference sequence). CDR3 amino acids: CASRSTSFQQYV. CDR3 in DNA: TGTGCCAGCAGAAGCACTAGTTTCCAGCAGTACGTC.

The V and J genes are TRBV29-1 and TRBJ2-7; the D gene is possibly TRBD2 (5 bases). CDR3 length: 12 amino acids. Trimming removed 6 bases at V and 1 base at J, with 10 bases between. From germline, CDR1 is SQVTM and CDR2 ANQGSEA. The CDR3: CSVGRDSYEQYF. CDR3 bases: TGCAGCGTCGGACGGGATTCCTACGAGCAGTACTTC.

The gene calls are TRBV27 and TRBJ2-7; TRBD2 aligns across 11 bases. Trimming at V came to 3 bases and at J to 4 bases, leaving 2 bases not matched to a gene. This CDR3 is 14 amino acids long. Per the germline V gene, CDR1 is MNHEY and CDR2 is SMNVEV (reference sequence). DNA of the CDR3: TGTGCCAGCAGTTTTGCTAGCGGGAGGTACGAGCAGTACTTC. Translating it yields CASSFASGRYEQYF.

The genes are TRBV7-8 and TRBJ2-3; D perhaps matches TRBD1 (6 bases). The V end was cut by 2 bases, the J end by 3 bases, with 15 bases between. The CDR3 has 16 amino acids. Germline assignment: CDR1 SGHVS and CDR2 FQNEAQ. The CDR3 region is CASSLHRVVTTDTQYF. DNA for the CDR3: TGTGCCAGCAGCTTACACAGGGTGGTCACAACAGATACGCAGTATTTT. Combining the CDR3 with reference TRBV7-8 and TRBJ2-3 gives the whole variable domain GAGVSQSPRYKVAKRGQDVALRCDPISGHVSLFWYQQALGQGPEFLTYFQNEAQLDKSGLPSDRFFAERPEGSVSTLKIQRTQQEDSAVYLCASSLHRVVTTDTQYFGPGTRLTVL.

The V gene is TRBV18, the J gene TRBJ2-7; 12 bases match TRBD2. After removal of 2 bases from V and 2 bases from J, the junction contained 4 bases not matched to a gene. The germline gives CDR1 KGHSH, CDR2 LQKENI. This CDR3 spans 16 amino acids. CDR3 residues: CASSPATSGSTYEQYF. CDR3 in DNA: TGTGCCAGCTCACCAGCGACTAGCGGGAGCACCTACGAGCAGTACTTC.

This chain joins TRBV18 and TRBJ2-2, with TRBD2 matching over 7 bases. V gave up 3 bases and J gave up 2 bases; unmatched junction bases: 3. This CDR3 is built from 15 residues. Germline V gene data show CDR1 as KGHSH and CDR2 as LQKENI. Here the CDR3 reads CASSPWDYNTGELFF. The DNA for the CDR3 is TGTGCCAGCTCACCGTGGGACTACAACACCGGGGAGCTGTTTTTT. The variable domain in full, with the rest retrieved from reference TRBV18 and TRBJ2-2, is NAGVMQNPRHLVRRRGQEARLRCSPMKGHSHVYWYRQLPEEGLKFMVYLQKENIIDESGMPKERFSAEFPKEGPSILRIQQVVRGDSAAYFCASSPWDYNTGELFFGEGSRLTVL.

Here the CDR3 reads CASSSVAAVNTEAFF. CDR3 sequence (DNA): TGTGCCAGCAGCTCCGTCGCGGCAGTGAACACTGAAGCTTTCTTT. The V and J genes are TRBV9 and TRBJ1-1; the D is unclear. The ends were cut back, 4 bases at V and 0 bases at J, with 13 bases in the middle. This CDR3 comprises 15 residues. From germline, CDR1 is SGDLS and CDR2 YYNGEE.

This chain uses TRBV5-4 with TRBJ2-1, with TRBD2 matching over 10 bases. There are 15 residues in the CDR3. V was pared by 7 bases and J by 9 bases, with 13 bases of the junction left unmatched. Germline V gives CDR1 SGHNT, CDR2 YYREEE (reference sequence). The CDR3 is CASLPPSGSVGEQFF. The CDR3 DNA sequence: TGTGCCAGCCTCCCTCCTAGCGGGAGTGTGGGTGAGCAGTTCTTC.

The rearrangement uses TRBV5-1 and TRBJ1-2; D possibly corresponds to TRBD1 (6 bases). From germline, CDR1 is SGHRS and CDR2 YFSETQ. CDR3 length: 18 residues. Trimming removed 0 bases from V and 6 bases from J, with 24 bases in between. This CDR3 is CASSLAVGRWAGDHGYTF. The CDR3 DNA reads TGCGCCAGCAGCTTGGCCGTGGGGCGCTGGGCAGGGGACCATGGCTACACCTTC.

V usage is TRBV7-9 and J usage is TRBJ2-5, with a possible D match to TRBD1 (9 bases). Trimming removed 5 bases from V and 2 bases from J, with 15 bases in between. Germline assignment: CDR1 SEHNR and CDR2 FQNEAQ (reference sequence). The CDR3 has 15 residues. The CDR3 spells CASSGQGTRQETQYF. The CDR3 DNA sequence: TGTGCCAGCAGCGGACAGGGGACTAGACAAGAGACCCAGTACTTC.